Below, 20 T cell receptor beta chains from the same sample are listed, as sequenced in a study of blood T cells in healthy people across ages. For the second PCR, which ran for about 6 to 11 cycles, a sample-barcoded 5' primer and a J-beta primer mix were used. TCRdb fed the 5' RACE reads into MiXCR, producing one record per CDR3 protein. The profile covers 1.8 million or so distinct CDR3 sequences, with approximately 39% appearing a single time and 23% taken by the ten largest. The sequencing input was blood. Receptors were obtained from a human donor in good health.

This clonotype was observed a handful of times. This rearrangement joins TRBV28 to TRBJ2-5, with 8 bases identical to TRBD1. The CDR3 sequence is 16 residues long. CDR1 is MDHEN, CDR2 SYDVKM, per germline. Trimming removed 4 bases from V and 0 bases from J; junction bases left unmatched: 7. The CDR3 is CASSSSGQGHQETQYF. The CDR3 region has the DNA TGTGCCAGCAGTTCCTCAGGACAGGGTCACCAAGAGACCCAGTACTTC.

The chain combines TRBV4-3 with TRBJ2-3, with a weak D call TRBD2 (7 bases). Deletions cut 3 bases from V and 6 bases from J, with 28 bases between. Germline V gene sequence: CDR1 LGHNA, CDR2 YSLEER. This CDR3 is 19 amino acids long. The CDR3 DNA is TGCGCCAGCAGCCAGGGGGGTAGGCTGGCCGGGGGGCCCTGGGATACGCAGTATTTT. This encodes CASSQGGRLAGGPWDTQYF.

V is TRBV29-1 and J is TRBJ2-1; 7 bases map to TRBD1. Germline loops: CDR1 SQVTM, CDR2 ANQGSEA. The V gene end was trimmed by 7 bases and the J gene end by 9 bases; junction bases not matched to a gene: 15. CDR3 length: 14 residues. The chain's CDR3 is CSGGIDRVFGEQFF. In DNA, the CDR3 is TGCAGCGGAGGGATAGACAGGGTGTTTGGTGAGCAGTTCTTC.

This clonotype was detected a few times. CDR3 protein: CSAWTGELYGYTF. The CDR3 nucleotides are TGCAGCGCCTGGACAGGTGAACTCTATGGCTACACCTTC. The genes are TRBV29-1 and TRBJ1-2; 7 bases map to TRBD1. V dropped 7 bases and J dropped 4; count of bases not matched to a gene: 9. Germline CDR1 SQVTM, CDR2 ANQGSEA. The CDR3 has 13 residues.

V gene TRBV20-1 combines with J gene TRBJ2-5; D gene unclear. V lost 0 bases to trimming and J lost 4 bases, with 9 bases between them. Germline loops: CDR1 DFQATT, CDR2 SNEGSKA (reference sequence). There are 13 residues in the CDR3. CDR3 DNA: TGCAGTGCTAGAGAGGGAATCGGAGAGACCCAGTACTTC. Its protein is CSAREGIGETQYF.

The CDR3 sequence: CSARRPSGGTNEQYF. The CDR3, as DNA: TGCAGTGCTAGACGGCCGAGCGGGGGGACCAACGAGCAGTACTTC. The gene calls are TRBV20-1 and TRBJ2-1; 9 bases match TRBD2. The assigned J gene may be wrong: the sequence end matches TRBJ2-7 better. CDR1 is DFQATT, CDR2 SNEGSKA, per germline (reference sequence). The CDR3 is 15 amino acids.

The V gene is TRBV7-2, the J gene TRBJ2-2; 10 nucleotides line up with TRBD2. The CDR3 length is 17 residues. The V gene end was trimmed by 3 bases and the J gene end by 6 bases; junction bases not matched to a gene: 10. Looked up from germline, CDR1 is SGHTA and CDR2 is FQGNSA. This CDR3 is CASSFDGGAGGPGELFF. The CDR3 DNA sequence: TGTGCCAGCAGCTTTGACGGCGGAGCGGGGGGGCCCGGGGAGCTGTTTTTT.

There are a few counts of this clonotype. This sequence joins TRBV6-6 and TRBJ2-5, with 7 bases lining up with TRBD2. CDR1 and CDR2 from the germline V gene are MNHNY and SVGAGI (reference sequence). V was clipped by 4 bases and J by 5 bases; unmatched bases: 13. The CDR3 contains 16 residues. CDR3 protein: CASSSGLSSVGETQYF. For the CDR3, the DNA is TGTGCCAGCAGTTCGGGACTATCATCCGTTGGGGAGACCCAGTACTTC.

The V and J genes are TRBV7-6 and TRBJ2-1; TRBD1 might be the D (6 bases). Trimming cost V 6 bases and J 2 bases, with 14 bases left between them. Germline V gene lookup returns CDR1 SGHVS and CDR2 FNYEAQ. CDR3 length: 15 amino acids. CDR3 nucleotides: TGTGCCAGCAGTTCAGAGTGGACAGCCTACAATGAGCAGTTCTTC. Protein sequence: CASSSEWTAYNEQFF.

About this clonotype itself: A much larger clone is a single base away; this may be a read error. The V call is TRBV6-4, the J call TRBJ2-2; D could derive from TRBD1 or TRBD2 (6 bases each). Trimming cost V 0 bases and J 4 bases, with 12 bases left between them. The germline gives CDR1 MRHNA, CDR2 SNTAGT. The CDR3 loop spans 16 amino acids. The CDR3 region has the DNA TGTGCCAGCAGTGACTCGAGGGGGGATGGCACCGGGGAGCTGTTTTTT. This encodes CASSDSRGDGTGELFF.

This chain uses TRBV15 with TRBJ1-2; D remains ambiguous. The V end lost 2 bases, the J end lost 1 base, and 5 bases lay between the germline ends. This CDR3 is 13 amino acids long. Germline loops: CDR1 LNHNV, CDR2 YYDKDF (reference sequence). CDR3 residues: CATSRSHNYGYTF. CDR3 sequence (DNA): TGTGCCACCAGCAGATCCCATAACTATGGCTACACCTTC.

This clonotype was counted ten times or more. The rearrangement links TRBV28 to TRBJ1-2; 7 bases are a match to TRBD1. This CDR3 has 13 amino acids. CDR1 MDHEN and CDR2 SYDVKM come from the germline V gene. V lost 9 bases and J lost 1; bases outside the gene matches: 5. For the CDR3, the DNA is TGTGCCAGTGGTAGGGGGCGTAACTATGGCTACACCTTC. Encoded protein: CASGRGRNYGYTF.

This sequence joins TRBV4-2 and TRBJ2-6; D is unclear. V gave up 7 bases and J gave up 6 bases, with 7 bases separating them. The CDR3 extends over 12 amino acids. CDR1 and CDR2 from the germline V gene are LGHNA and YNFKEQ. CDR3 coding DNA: TGTGCCAGCATGGGCAAGGCCAACGTCCTGACTTTC. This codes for CASMGKANVLTF.

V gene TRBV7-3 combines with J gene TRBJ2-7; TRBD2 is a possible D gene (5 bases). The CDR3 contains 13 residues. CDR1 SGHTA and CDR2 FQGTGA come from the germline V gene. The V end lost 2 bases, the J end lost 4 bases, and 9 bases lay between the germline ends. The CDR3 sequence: CASSLFPGYEQYF. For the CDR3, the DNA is TGTGCCAGCAGCTTATTTCCGGGGTACGAGCAGTACTTC.

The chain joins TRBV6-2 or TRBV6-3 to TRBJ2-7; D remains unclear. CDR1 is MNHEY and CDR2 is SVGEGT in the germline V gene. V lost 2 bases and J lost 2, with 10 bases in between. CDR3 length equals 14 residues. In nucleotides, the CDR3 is TGTGCCAGCAGTTACGACGGGTTCACCTACGAGCAGTACTTC. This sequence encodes CASSYDGFTYEQYF.

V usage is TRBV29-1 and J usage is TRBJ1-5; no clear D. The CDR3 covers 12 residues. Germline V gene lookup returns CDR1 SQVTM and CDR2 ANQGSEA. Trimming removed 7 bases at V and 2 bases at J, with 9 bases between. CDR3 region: CSAGYGNQPQHF. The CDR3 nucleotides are TGCAGCGCTGGGTACGGCAATCAGCCCCAGCATTTT.

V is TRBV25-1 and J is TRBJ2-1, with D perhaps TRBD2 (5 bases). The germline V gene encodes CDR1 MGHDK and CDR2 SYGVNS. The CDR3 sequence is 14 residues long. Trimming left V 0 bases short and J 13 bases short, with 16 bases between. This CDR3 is CASSEYPGKKTQFF. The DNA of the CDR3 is TGTGCCAGCAGTGAATATCCCGGGAAGAAGACCCAGTTCTTC.

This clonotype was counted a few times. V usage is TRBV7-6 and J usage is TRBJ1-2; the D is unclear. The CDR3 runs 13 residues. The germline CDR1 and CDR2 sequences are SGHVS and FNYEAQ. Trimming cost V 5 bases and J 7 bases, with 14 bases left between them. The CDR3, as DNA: TGTGCCAGCAGCCCAGGCGGCTCGGCTGGCTACACCTTC. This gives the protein CASSPGGSAGYTF.

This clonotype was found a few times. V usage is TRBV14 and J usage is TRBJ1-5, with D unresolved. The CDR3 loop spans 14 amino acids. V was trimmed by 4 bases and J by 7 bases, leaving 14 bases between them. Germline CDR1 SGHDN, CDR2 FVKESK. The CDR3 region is CASSPRRTFQPQHF. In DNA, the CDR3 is TGTGCCAGCAGCCCCAGGAGAACCTTCCAGCCCCAGCATTTT. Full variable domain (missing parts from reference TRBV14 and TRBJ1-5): EAGVTQFPSHSVIEKGQTVTLRCDPISGHDNLYWYRRVMGKEIKFLLHFVKESKQDESGMPNNRFLAERTGGTYSTLKVQPAELEDSGVYFCASSPRRTFQPQHFGDGTRLSIL.

CDR3 protein: CSARDLGVYYGYTF. CDR3 DNA sequence: TGCAGTGCTAGAGATCTAGGGGTTTACTATGGCTACACCTTC. This chain joins TRBV20-1 and TRBJ1-2, with a tentative D call TRBD1 (5 bases). Germline CDR1 is DFQATT and CDR2 is SNEGSKA (reference sequence). Trimming took 0 bases from V and 3 from J, leaving 11 bases between them. The CDR3 extends over 14 amino acids.